A selection of T cell receptor beta chains follows, all from one sample in a study of cytotoxic CD8 clonotypes in ibrutinib-treated CLL. The table came from immunoSEQ multiplex PCR; TCRdb's copy has only in-frame clones and leaves some out. This sample has about 12,000 clones; over 75% occur once, and the top ten carry around 21%. The source was PBMCs, collected at disease progression, from a patient treated with ibrutinib. These receptors came from a human donor with chronic lymphocytic leukemia. The CDR3 runs from the conserved cysteine through the conserved F or W. Each record gives: V gene, clone size, J gene, D gene, CDR3 protein, CDR3 DNA. D genes are given only for firm matches. Some rows have no size entry. The others give once, few or many, or a class for an expanded clone.

V: TRBV28; size: NA; J: TRBJ1-5; D: TRBD1; CDR3: CASSSWTGANQPQHF; DNA: TGTGCCAGCAGTTCCTGGACAGGGGCCAATCAGCCCCAGCATTTT
V: TRBV13; size: few; J: TRBJ1-2; D: NA; CDR3: CASSAGTPSNYGYTF; DNA: TGTGCCAGCAGCGCTGGGACACCGAGCAACTATGGCTACACCTTC
V: TRBV18; size: NA; J: TRBJ1-1; D: TRBD1; CDR3: CASSPSGGDTEAFF; DNA: TGTGCCAGCTCACCATCAGGGGGGGACACTGAAGCTTTCTTT
V: TRBV4-2; size: once; J: TRBJ2-7; D: NA; CDR3: CASSQETLGTYEQYF; DNA: TGTGCCAGCAGCCAAGAGACCCTAGGGACATACGAGCAGTACTTC
V: TRBV28; size: NA; J: TRBJ2-7; D: NA; CDR3: CASSVTERDEQYF; DNA: TGTGCCAGCAGCGTTACAGAGAGGGACGAGCAGTACTTC
V: TRBV28; size: NA; J: TRBJ2-3; D: TRBD1; CDR3: CASSIRTGGTDTQYF; DNA: TGTGCCAGCAGCATTCGGACAGGGGGCACAGATACGCAGTATTTT
V: TRBV9; size: NA; J: TRBJ2-1; D: NA; CDR3: CASSSRGGNGLYNEQFF; DNA: TGTGCCAGCAGCTCCAGGGGGGGAAACGGCCTCTACAATGAGCAGTTCTTC
V: TRBV6-6; size: NA; J: TRBJ2-7; D: NA; CDR3: CASRISGGGSSYEQYF; DNA: TGTGCCAGCAGGATCTCAGGCGGAGGGAGCTCCTACGAGCAGTACTTC
V: TRBV7-9; size: NA; J: TRBJ2-1; D: TRBD2; CDR3: CASSLELAALFF; DNA: TGTGCCAGCAGCTTAGAACTAGCGGCCCTATTCTTC
V: TRBV10-3; size: NA; J: TRBJ2-7; D: TRBD1; CDR3: CAISESGQEYEQYF; DNA: TGTGCCATCAGTGAGTCCGGACAGGAGTACGAGCAGTACTTC
V: TRBV21-1; size: NA; J: TRBJ2-2; D: NA; CDR3: CASSKGVGREKGGELFF; DNA: TGTGCCAGCAGCAAAGGTGTTGGACGGGAGAAGGGCGGGGAGCTGTTTTTT
V: TRBV10-3; size: NA; J: TRBJ2-3; D: NA; CDR3: CAISEPRAGIADTQYF; DNA: TGTGCCATCAGTGAACCGCGGGCGGGGATTGCAGATACGCAGTATTTT
V: TRBV30; size: NA; J: TRBJ1-1; D: NA; CDR3: CAWSAGLNTEAFF; DNA: TGTGCCTGGAGTGCCGGGCTGAACACTGAAGCTTTCTTT
V: TRBV5-6; size: NA; J: TRBJ2-1; D: TRBD1; CDR3: CASSPDRVTYNEQFF; DNA: TGTGCCAGCAGCCCGGACAGGGTTACCTACAATGAGCAGTTCTTC
V: TRBV19; size: NA; J: TRBJ2-3; D: NA; CDR3: CASSTQGTSTDTQYF; DNA: TGTGCCAGTAGTACACAGGGGACTAGCACAGATACGCAGTATTTT
V: TRBV11-2; size: NA; J: TRBJ2-5; D: NA; CDR3: CASSSFGVEETQYF; DNA: TGTGCCAGCAGCTCGTTTGGTGTAGAAGAGACCCAGTACTTC
V: TRBV6-4; size: NA; J: TRBJ2-3; D: TRBD1; CDR3: CASSQTGAKGDTQYF; DNA: TGTGCCAGCAGCCAGACAGGGGCGAAGGGGGATACGCAGTATTTT
V: TRBV13; size: NA; J: TRBJ2-7; D: TRBD2; CDR3: CASSTGLAYEQYF; DNA: TGTGCCAGCAGCACGGGACTAGCCTACGAGCAGTACTTC
V: TRBV11-1; size: NA; J: TRBJ2-7; D: NA; CDR3: CASSLGRNYEQYF; DNA: TGTGCCAGCAGCTTAGGTAGGAACTACGAGCAGTACTTC
V: TRBV9; size: NA; J: TRBJ2-1; D: NA; CDR3: CASSGRQFNEQFF; DNA: TGTGCCAGCAGCGGCCGACAGTTCAATGAGCAGTTCTTC
V: TRBV10-2; size: NA; J: TRBJ1-3; D: NA; CDR3: CASSEGGPGNTIYF; DNA: TGCGCCAGCAGTGAGGGGGGGCCTGGAAACACCATATATTTT
V: TRBV18; size: NA; J: TRBJ2-7; D: NA; CDR3: CASSPGHEQYF; DNA: TGTGCCAGCTCACCGGGCCACGAGCAGTACTTC
V: TRBV28; size: once; J: TRBJ2-7; D: NA; CDR3: CASSSQSYEQYF; DNA: TGTGCCAGCAGTTCTCAATCCTACGAGCAGTACTTC
V: TRBV5-1; size: few; J: TRBJ2-1; D: NA; CDR3: CASSLAGVDSYNEQFF; DNA: TGCGCCAGCAGCTTGGCCGGAGTAGACTCCTACAATGAGCAGTTCTTC
V: TRBV5-1; size: NA; J: TRBJ2-2; D: NA; CDR3: CASSFYTDTGELFF; DNA: TGCGCCAGCAGCTTTTACACCGACACCGGGGAGCTGTTTTTT
V: TRBV28; size: once; J: TRBJ1-4; D: TRBD1; CDR3: CASSLIGTGVNEKLFF; DNA: TGTGCCAGCAGTTTAATTGGGACAGGGGTAAATGAAAAACTGTTTTTT
V: TRBV27; size: once; J: TRBJ2-7; D: NA; CDR3: CASSVLSDSYEQYF; DNA: TGTGCCAGCAGTGTCCTCAGCGACTCCTACGAGCAGTACTTC
V: TRBV6-6; size: NA; J: TRBJ2-3; D: NA; CDR3: CASRLEDTQYF; DNA: TGTGCCAGCAGGCTAGAAGATACGCAGTATTTT
V: TRBV10-3; size: NA; J: TRBJ1-2; D: NA; CDR3: CAISESWTPGMDGYTF; DNA: TGTGCCATCAGTGAGTCTTGGACACCGGGTATGGATGGCTACACCTTC
V: TRBV6-1; size: NA; J: TRBJ2-3; D: TRBD2; CDR3: CASSEAGTSGSWTQYF; DNA: TGTGCCAGCAGTGAAGCGGGGACTAGCGGGAGTTGGACGCAGTATTTT
V: TRBV2; size: once; J: TRBJ2-2; D: NA; CDR3: CASSGTGASTGELFF; DNA: TGTGCCAGCAGCGGTACGGGGGCGAGCACCGGGGAGCTGTTTTTT
V: TRBV18; size: NA; J: TRBJ1-5; D: NA; CDR3: CASSPGGNGQPQHF; DNA: TGTGCCAGCTCACCAGGGGGGAACGGCCAGCCCCAGCATTTT
V: TRBV27; size: NA; J: TRBJ2-4; D: NA; CDR3: CASRDFSGTKNIQYF; DNA: TGTGCCAGCAGGGACTTCTCAGGGACCAAAAACATTCAGTACTTC
V: TRBV6-1; size: NA; J: TRBJ2-5; D: TRBD2; CDR3: CASSLLGGTGETQYF; DNA: TGTGCCAGCAGCCTCCTCGGGGGGACCGGGGAGACCCAGTACTTC
V: TRBV5-1; size: few; J: TRBJ1-3; D: NA; CDR3: CASSLSGESGNTIYF; DNA: TGCGCCAGCAGCTTGTCGGGGGAATCTGGAAACACCATATATTTT
V: TRBV30; size: medium-sized; J: TRBJ2-7; D: NA; CDR3: CAWSVQYEQYF; DNA: TGTGCCTGGAGTGTACAGTACGAGCAGTACTTC
V: TRBV5-1; size: NA; J: TRBJ1-5; D: NA; CDR3: CASSLDGGRSNQPQHF; DNA: TGCGCCAGCAGCTTGGATGGGGGCAGGAGCAATCAGCCCCAGCATTTT
V: TRBV28; size: few; J: TRBJ1-2; D: NA; CDR3: CASTQTGYGYTF; DNA: TGTGCCAGCACACAAACAGGCTATGGCTACACCTTC